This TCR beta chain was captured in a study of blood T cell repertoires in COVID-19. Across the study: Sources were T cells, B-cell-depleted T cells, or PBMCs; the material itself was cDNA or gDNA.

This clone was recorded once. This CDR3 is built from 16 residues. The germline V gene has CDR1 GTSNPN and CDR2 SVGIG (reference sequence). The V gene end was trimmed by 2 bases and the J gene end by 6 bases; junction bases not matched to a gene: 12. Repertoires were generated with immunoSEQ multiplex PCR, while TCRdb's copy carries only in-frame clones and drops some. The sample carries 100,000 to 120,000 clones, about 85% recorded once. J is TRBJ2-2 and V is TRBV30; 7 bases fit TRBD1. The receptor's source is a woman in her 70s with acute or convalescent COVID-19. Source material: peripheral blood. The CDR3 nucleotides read TGTGCCTGGAGTCATAAAACTGGGACAGTTCCCGGGGAGCTGTTTTTT. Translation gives CAWSHKTGTVPGELFF.